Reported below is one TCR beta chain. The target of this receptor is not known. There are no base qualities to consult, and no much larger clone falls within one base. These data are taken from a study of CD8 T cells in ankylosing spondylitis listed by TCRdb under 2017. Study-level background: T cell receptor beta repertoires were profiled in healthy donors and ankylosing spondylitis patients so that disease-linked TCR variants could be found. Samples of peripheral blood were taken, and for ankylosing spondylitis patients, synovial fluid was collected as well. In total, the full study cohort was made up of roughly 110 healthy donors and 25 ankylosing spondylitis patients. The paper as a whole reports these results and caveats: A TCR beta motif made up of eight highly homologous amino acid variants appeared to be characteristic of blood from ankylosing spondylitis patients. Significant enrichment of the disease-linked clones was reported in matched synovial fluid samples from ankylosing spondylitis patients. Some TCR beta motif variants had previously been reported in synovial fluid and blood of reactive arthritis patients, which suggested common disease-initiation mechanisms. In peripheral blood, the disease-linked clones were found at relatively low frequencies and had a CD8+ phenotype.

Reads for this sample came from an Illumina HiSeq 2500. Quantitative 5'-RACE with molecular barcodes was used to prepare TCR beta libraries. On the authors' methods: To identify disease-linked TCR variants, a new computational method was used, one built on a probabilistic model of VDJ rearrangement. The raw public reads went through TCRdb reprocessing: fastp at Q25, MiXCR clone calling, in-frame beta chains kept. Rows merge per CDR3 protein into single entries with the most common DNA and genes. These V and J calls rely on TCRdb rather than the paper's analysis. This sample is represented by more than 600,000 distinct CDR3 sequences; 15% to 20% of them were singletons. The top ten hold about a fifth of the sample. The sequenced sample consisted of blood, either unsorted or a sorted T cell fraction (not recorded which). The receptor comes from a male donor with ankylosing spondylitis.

The CDR3 region reads CASSLGTGDPNTEAFF. Read as DNA, the sequence is TGTGCCAGCAGCTTGGGGACAGGGGATCCGAACACTGAAGCTTTCTTT. The V gene is TRBV5-6 and the J gene is TRBJ1-1, and 9 bases in between align with TRBD1. CDR1 and CDR2 are read off the germline V gene as SGHDT and YYEEEE. Counted from cysteine to phenylalanine, this CDR3 has 16 amino acids. Just CDR3 DNA is preserved here, 48 bases in frame from base 1. The germline V and J ends show losses of 0 bases and 1 base respectively, and no gene match explains 4 bases of the junction.